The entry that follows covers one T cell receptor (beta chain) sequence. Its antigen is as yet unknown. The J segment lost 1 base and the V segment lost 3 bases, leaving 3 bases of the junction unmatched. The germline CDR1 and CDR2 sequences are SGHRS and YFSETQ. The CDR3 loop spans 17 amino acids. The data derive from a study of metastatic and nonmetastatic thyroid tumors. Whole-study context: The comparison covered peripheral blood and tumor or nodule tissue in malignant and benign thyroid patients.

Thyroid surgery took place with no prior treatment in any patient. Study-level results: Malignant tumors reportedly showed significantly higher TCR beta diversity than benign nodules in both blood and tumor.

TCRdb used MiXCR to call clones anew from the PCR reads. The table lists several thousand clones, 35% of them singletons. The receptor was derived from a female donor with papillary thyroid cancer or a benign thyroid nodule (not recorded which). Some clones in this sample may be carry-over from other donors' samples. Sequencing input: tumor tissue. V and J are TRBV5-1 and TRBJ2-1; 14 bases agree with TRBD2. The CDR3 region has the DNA TGCGCCAGCAGCTGGACTAGCGGGAGGTTTTCCTACAATGAGCAGTTCTTC. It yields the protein CASSWTSGRFSYNEQFF.